This TCR beta chain was captured in a study of blood T cells in healthy people across ages. Alongside a J-beta primer mix, a sample-barcoded 5' primer served in a second PCR lasting roughly 7 to 12 cycles. TCRdb reanalysed the 5' RACE reads using MiXCR and keeps one entry per CDR3 protein. The sample includes fewer than 2 million distinct CDR3 sequences, about 39% of them seen just once. Germline-derived CDR1 and CDR2 are DFQATT and SNEGSKA (reference sequence). CDR3 size: 12 residues. Trimming took off 7 bases at V and 6 bases at J, with 15 bases between the two ends. J is TRBJ1-2 and V is TRBV20-1; TRBD1 is a possible D gene (5 bases). The TCR was taken from a human donor in good health. The sequenced sample was blood. Here the CDR3 reads CSVRRGLDGYTF. DNA for the CDR3: TGCAGTGTTAGGAGGGGACTGGATGGCTACACCTTC.